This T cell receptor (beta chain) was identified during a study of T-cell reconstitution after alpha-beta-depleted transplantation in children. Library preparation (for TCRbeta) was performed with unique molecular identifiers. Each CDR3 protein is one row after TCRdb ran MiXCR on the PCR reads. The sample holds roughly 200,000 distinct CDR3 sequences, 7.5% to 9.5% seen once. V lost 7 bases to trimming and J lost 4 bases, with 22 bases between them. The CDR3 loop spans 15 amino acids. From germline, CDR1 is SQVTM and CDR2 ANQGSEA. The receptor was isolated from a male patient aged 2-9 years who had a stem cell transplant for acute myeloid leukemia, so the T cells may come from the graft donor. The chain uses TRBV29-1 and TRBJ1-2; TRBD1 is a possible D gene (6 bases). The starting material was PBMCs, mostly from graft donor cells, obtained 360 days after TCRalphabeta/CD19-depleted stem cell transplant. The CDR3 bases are TGCAGCGCACAATTCAACCACAGGGTTAGCTATGGCTACACCTTC. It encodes CSAQFNHRVSYGYTF.